The rows below give T cell receptor beta chains drawn from one sample of a study of control samples from healthy donors and cancer patients. Repertoires were generated with immunoSEQ multiplex PCR, while TCRdb's copy carries only in-frame clones and drops some. This sample has roughly 64,000 clones, with over 75% found just once. What was sequenced was PBMCs. These receptors were taken from a woman between 50 and 59 years old with colorectal cancer. The CDR3 runs from the conserved cysteine through the conserved F or W. A D gene is named only where the DNA matches it firmly.

CASSPPRGRTILANYGYTF - TRBV19
CATWERSGGRGTGELFF TRBD2 TRBV24-1
CASGLGSNSPLHF - TRBV6-6
CASSPPGAREKLFF - TRBV6-6
CSVFSGSTDTQYF TRBD2 TRBV29-1
CASSETPPDEQYF - TRBV9
CASLNGENEKLFF - TRBV19
CASSGWTSGTDTQYF TRBD2 TRBV9
CASSASTGAPGKLFF - TRBV25-1
CASSLKKGGRANYNEQFF TRBD2 TRBV5-1
CATSIGSGTDTQYF - TRBV15
CASSSRGGNQPQHF - TRBV6-5
CASSSSGRYGYTF - TRBV11-1
CASSFPGRNGGGEQYF - TRBV7-6
CASSYTDRAYGYTF TRBD1 TRBV6-6
CASSIKSEELFF - TRBV5-5
CASSRQGGRGYTF TRBD1 TRBV12-3/TRBV12-4
CASSRTGDTEAFF TRBD1 TRBV3-1/TRBV3-2
CASSLARSSYNEQFF - TRBV5-1
CASSLGHSNTEAFF - TRBV10-2
CASSYSVDGDQPQHF - TRBV6-5
CASSLGTGVGYTF TRBD1 TRBV28
CASSPEHLRTEAFF - TRBV6-1
CASGLVLGRDQPQHF - TRBV12-5
CASSFTGLARETQYF TRBD2 TRBV28
CASSEDRVALNSPLHF TRBD1 TRBV19
CASSTGQASYNEQFF TRBD1 TRBV5-1